These 22 T cell receptor beta chains came from one sample sequenced in a study of PD-1 blockade in classical Hodgkin lymphoma. Profiling relied on immunoSEQ multiplex PCR, and the TCRdb table lists in-frame clones only, not all of them. The sample lists under 20,000 clones, roughly four fifths occurring once. Stated time point: cycle 4 day 1 (C4D1), after around six weeks of nivolumab. Patients all relapsed after autologous stem cell transplantation, and there was variation in brentuximab vedotin exposure. Out of thawed PBMCs, magnetic negative selection purified CD4+ T cells. The sample here was CD4+ T cells from blood, taken before the fourth cycle of nivolumab. Source of these receptors: a human donor with classical Hodgkin lymphoma.

The chain employs TRBV19 and TRBJ1-5; D gene uncertain. The CDR3 is made up of 15 amino acids. Trimming removed 5 bases at V and 0 bases at J, with 11 bases between. The germline gives CDR1 LNHDA, CDR2 SQIVND (reference sequence). Here the CDR3 reads CASSDLGNSNQPQHF. In DNA form, the CDR3 reads TGTGCCAGTAGTGATCTGGGGAATAGCAATCAGCCCCAGCATTTT. Complete variable domain (other parts from reference TRBV19 and TRBJ1-5): DGGITQSPKYLFRKEGQNVTLSCEQNLNHDAMYWYRQDPGQGLRLIYYSQIVNDFQKGDIAEGYSVSREKKESFPLTVTSAQKNPTAFYLCASSDLGNSNQPQHFGDGTRLSIL.

This clone occurred a few times. The chain joins TRBV5-1 to TRBJ2-1; a possible D gene is TRBD2 (6 bases). The CDR3 sequence is 17 residues long. V lost 4 bases and J 0 bases, leaving 17 bases between the germline ends. Germline V lookup: CDR1 SGHRS, CDR2 YFSETQ. This CDR3 reads CASSPAGSGGSYNEQFF. The CDR3 DNA reads TGCGCCAGCAGCCCGGCAGGTAGCGGTGGCTCCTACAATGAGCAGTTCTTC.

The chain links TRBV27 to TRBJ2-3; TRBD2 is a possible D gene (5 bases). The V and J ends lost 7 bases and 1 base respectively, with 12 bases between them. CDR3 length: 14 amino acids. Per the germline V gene, CDR1 is MNHEY and CDR2 is SMNVEV (reference sequence). The CDR3 sequence is CASTRRGGTDTQYF. DNA of the CDR3: TGTGCCAGCACCCGACGGGGTGGCACAGATACGCAGTATTTT.

This clone showed up just once. V is TRBV23-1 and J is TRBJ1-5; D is perhaps TRBD1 (5 bases). TRBV23-1 is filed as an ORF, its function uncertain. The CDR3 totals 17 residues. Trimming removed 1 base from V and 3 bases from J, with 16 bases in between. Written as DNA, the CDR3 is TGCGCCAGCAGTCAATATAACCAGGGAGGTGACAATCAGCCCCAGCATTTT. Protein sequence: CASSQYNQGGDNQPQHF.

The genes are TRBV19 and TRBJ2-2; D might be TRBD1 (5 bases). This CDR3 is built from 17 residues. V was trimmed by 0 bases and J by 4 bases, leaving 15 bases between them. The germline V gene has CDR1 LNHDA and CDR2 SQIVND (reference sequence). CDR3 sequence: CASSIDLRQMGTGELFF. The CDR3, as DNA: TGTGCCAGTAGTATAGATTTAAGACAGATGGGCACCGGGGAGCTGTTTTTT.

The V call is TRBV6-1, the J call TRBJ2-2; 10 nucleotides match TRBD1. The CDR3 spans 14 residues. The trim removed 1 base at V and 14 bases at J, leaving 7 bases unmatched. The germline V gene encodes CDR1 MNHNS and CDR2 SASEGT. The CDR3 nucleotides read TGTGCCAGCAGTGAAGGACCGGGACAGGGGCGTCTGTTTTTT. This translates into CASSEGPGQGRLFF.

The chain combines TRBV5-4 with TRBJ2-3; 7 nucleotides match TRBD2. CDR1 is SGHNT and CDR2 is YYREEE in the germline V gene (reference sequence). Trimming cost V 0 bases and J 0 bases; bases outside gene matches: 1. The CDR3 contains 15 residues. This chain's CDR3 is CASSLELASTDTQYF. The DNA of the CDR3 is TGTGCCAGCAGCTTGGAACTAGCGAGCACAGATACGCAGTATTTT.

V usage is TRBV7-2 and J usage is TRBJ2-3; D may correspond to TRBD1 or TRBD2 (5 bases each). Trimming removed 0 bases from V and 2 bases from J, with 9 bases in between. The germline V gene encodes CDR1 SGHTA and CDR2 FQGNSA. CDR3 size: 15 residues. CDR3 nucleotide sequence: TGTGCCAGCAGCTTAGCGGGACCCCACACAGATACGCAGTATTTT. Encoded protein: CASSLAGPHTDTQYF.

V is TRBV2 and J is TRBJ2-5; 7 nucleotides line up with TRBD1. Germline assignment: CDR1 SNHLY and CDR2 FYNNEI. Trimming removed 6 bases from V and 1 base from J; junction bases left unmatched: 2. The CDR3 totals 13 residues. This CDR3 reads CASRQGSQETQYF. The CDR3 region has the DNA TGTGCCAGCAGACAGGGGAGCCAAGAGACCCAGTACTTC.

The chain combines TRBV2 with TRBJ2-2; tentative D call: TRBD2 (5 bases). This CDR3 is built from 19 residues. CDR1 and CDR2 (germline): SNHLY, FYNNEI. Trimming pared 6 bases from V and 5 bases from J, leaving 28 bases between. CDR3 bases: TGTGCCAGCAGGGAGGAGCGCTTCGGTTTAGATGTGGGTACCGGGGAGCTGTTTTTT. Protein product: CASREERFGLDVGTGELFF.

V and J are TRBV4-1 and TRBJ1-2; TRBD1 agrees at 9 bases. The CDR3 totals 15 residues. Germline-derived CDR1 and CDR2 are MGHRA and YSYEKL. V lost 1 base to trimming and J lost 4 bases; unmatched junction nucleotides: 4. The CDR3 region is CASSQGDRDIYGYTF. As DNA, the CDR3 is TGCGCCAGCAGCCAAGGGGACAGGGATATCTATGGCTACACCTTC.

This clone was recorded a few times. V is TRBV6-5 and J is TRBJ1-3; perhaps TRBD1 as D (5 bases). The length of the CDR3 is 15 residues. CDR1 MNHEY and CDR2 SVGAGI come from the germline V gene. Trimming removed 7 bases at V and 0 bases at J, with 13 bases between. This CDR3 is CASKGDSSSGNTIYF. The DNA for the CDR3 is TGTGCCAGCAAGGGAGACAGCTCCTCTGGAAACACCATATATTTT.

The chain combines TRBV9 with TRBJ1-1; D not resolved. The germline V gene encodes CDR1 SGDLS and CDR2 YYNGEE. The CDR3 contains 11 residues. With 3 bases removed from V and 8 bases from J, the gap between germline ends came to 8 bases. CDR3 residues: CASSADTEAFF. The CDR3 DNA sequence: TGTGCCAGCAGCGCCGATACCGAAGCTTTCTTT.

The V and J genes are TRBV5-8 and TRBJ2-5, with unresolved D. The CDR3 is 11 residues long. Trimming cost V 6 bases and J 5 bases, with 8 bases left between them. CDR1 and CDR2 from the germline V gene are SGHTS and YDEGEE. CDR3 protein: CASTPRETQYF. In nucleotides, the CDR3 is TGTGCCAGCACCCCTCGGGAGACCCAGTACTTC.

This clone was counted a few times. This rearrangement joins TRBV10-3 to TRBJ2-7; D ambiguous. CDR1 and CDR2 from the germline V gene are ENHRY and SYGVKD. V was pared by 4 bases and J by 6 bases, with 7 bases between. The CDR3 is made up of 11 amino acids. CDR3 nucleotides: TGTGCCATCAGTGCGGGTGGCGAGCAGTACGTC. Its translation is CAISAGGEQYV.

The genes are TRBV5-4 and TRBJ1-2; no clear D gene. The germline V gene has CDR1 SGHNT and CDR2 YYREEE (reference sequence). This CDR3 is built from 14 residues. V lost 0 bases, J lost 3 bases, and 9 bases lay in between. DNA of the CDR3: TGTGCCAGCAGCTTGGAGGGAGGCCACTATGGCTACACCTTC. This encodes CASSLEGGHYGYTF.

V usage is TRBV7-2 and J usage is TRBJ1-2; possibly TRBD1 for D (5 bases). Trimming pared 3 bases from V and 6 bases from J, leaving 8 bases between. The CDR3 has 12 residues. The germline V gene encodes CDR1 SGHTA and CDR2 FQGNSA. The DNA of the CDR3 is TGTGCCAGCAGCTTCTCCAGGGATGGCTACACCTTC. Its protein product is CASSFSRDGYTF.

V usage is TRBV6-5 and J usage is TRBJ1-6; TRBD1 might be the D (5 bases). Germline V gene sequence: CDR1 MNHEY, CDR2 SVGAGI. V gave up 0 bases and J gave up 10 bases, with 13 bases separating them. The length of the CDR3 is 15 residues. In DNA, the CDR3 is TGTGCCAGCAGTTACTCGAGCGGGGGAGGCTCACCCCTCCACTTT. This sequence encodes CASSYSSGGGSPLHF.

The genes are TRBV7-2 and TRBJ2-1, with 13 bases matching TRBD2. CDR3 length: 18 residues. Germline values: CDR1 SGHTA, CDR2 FQGNSA. The V segment lost 3 bases and the J segment 6 bases; nucleotides outside the gene matches: 11. CDR3 residues: CASSFLPKTSGRSNEQFF. CDR3 nucleotides: TGTGCCAGCAGCTTCCTACCAAAGACTAGCGGGAGGAGCAATGAGCAGTTCTTC. Using reference TRBV7-2 and TRBJ2-1 for the parts outside the CDR3, the full variable domain is GAGVSQSPSNKVTEKGKDVELRCDPISGHTALYWYRQSLGQGLEFLIYFQGNSAPDKSGLPSDRFSAERTGGSVSTLTIQRTQQEDSAVYLCASSFLPKTSGRSNEQFFGPGTRLTVL.

There are a few counts of this clone. The gene calls are TRBV9 and TRBJ2-7; 13 bases match TRBD2. From germline, CDR1 is SGDLS and CDR2 YYNGEE. The CDR3 totals 15 residues. The J segment lost 2 bases and the V segment lost 2 bases, leaving 1 base of the junction unmatched. CDR3 nucleotide sequence: TGTGCCAGCAGCGTGGGACTAGCGGGAACCTACGAGCAGTACTTC. Protein product: CASSVGLAGTYEQYF.

This clone was recorded once. The chain employs TRBV2 and TRBJ2-2, with D tentatively TRBD1 (6 bases). This CDR3 is built from 14 residues. V lost 6 bases to trimming and J lost 4 bases, with 12 bases between them. Germline CDR1 reads SNHLY; CDR2 reads FYNNEI. Written as DNA, the CDR3 is TGTGCCAGCAGCCCGCAGGGGCCCACCGGGGAGCTGTTTTTT. The encoded protein is CASSPQGPTGELFF.

This sequence joins TRBV6-6 and TRBJ2-5, with 8 bases lining up with TRBD2. V lost 3 bases to trimming and J lost 1 base; unmatched junction nucleotides: 4. In germline, CDR1 is MNHNY, CDR2 SVGAGI (reference sequence). This CDR3 has 15 amino acids. CDR3 sequence reads: CASSYAGGLQETQYF. CDR3 coding DNA: TGTGCCAGCAGTTATGCGGGGGGCCTCCAAGAGACCCAGTACTTC.